One and the same sample provided the 21 T cell receptor beta chains below, sequenced in a study of tissue T cells after allogeneic stem cell transplantation. The assay was immunoSEQ multiplex PCR, and TCRdb's table has in-frame clones only and misses some. In the table there are several thousand clones, about 70% of which are singletons. The sequences come from tissue from the right colon, collected at autopsy. The receptors here all came from a male donor at least 60 years old with lung cancer.

CDR3 region: CATSDSRRGYNEQFF. In nucleotides, the CDR3 is TGTGCCACCAGTGATTCCCGTAGGGGCTACAATGAGCAGTTCTTC. The chain has TRBV24-1 and TRBJ2-1; tentatively, D is TRBD1 (5 bases). The ends were cut back, 2 bases at V and 3 bases at J, with 10 bases in the middle. This CDR3 has 15 amino acids. Germline loops: CDR1 KGHDR, CDR2 SFDVKD.

There are a few counts of this clone. The chain joins TRBV6-5 to TRBJ2-2; unclear D gene. The CDR3 consists of 12 residues. Germline V CDR1 and CDR2: MNHEY, SVGAGI. Deletions cut 4 bases from V and 4 bases from J, with 4 bases between. Written as DNA, the CDR3 is TGTGCCAGCAGTTTCACCACCGGGGAGCTGTTTTTT. It translates to CASSFTTGELFF.

V gene TRBV12-5 combines with J gene TRBJ2-3; 8 bases line up with TRBD2. CDR1 and CDR2 (germline): LGHNT, FRNRAP. Trimming removed 6 bases from V and 3 bases from J; junction bases left unmatched: 8. CDR3 size: 15 residues. The CDR3 protein is CASGPGLAGTDTQYF. The CDR3 DNA is TGTGCTAGTGGCCCTGGACTAGCAGGAACAGATACGCAGTATTTT. The full variable domain, its missing parts supplied by reference TRBV12-5 and TRBJ2-3, is DARVTQTPRHKVTEMGQEVTMRCQPILGHNTVFWYRQTMMQGLELLAYFRNRAPLDDSGMPKDRFSAEMPDATLATLKIQPSEPRDSAVYFCASGPGLAGTDTQYFGPGTRLTVL.

In its sample, this clone was seen a few times. The chain carries TRBV10-3 and TRBJ2-4, with D perhaps matching TRBD1 (5 bases). Trimming cost V 4 bases and J 6 bases, with 10 bases left between them. The V gene's germline CDR1 is ENHRY and CDR2 SYGVKD. The CDR3 extends over 13 amino acids. The CDR3 is CAISAAGSNIQYF. In DNA form, the CDR3 reads TGTGCCATCAGTGCGGCAGGGTCAAACATTCAGTACTTC.

The sample holds one count of this clone. CDR3 nucleotides: TGTGCCAGCACCGTTCACGGAGCAGATACGCAGTATTTT. It yields the protein CASTVHGADTQYF. The chain is built from TRBV12-3 or TRBV12-4 and TRBJ2-3, with no clear D. V lost 7 bases and J lost 4, with 12 bases in between. The CDR3 is 13 amino acids.

V gene TRBV3-1 (or the pseudogene TRBV3-2) combines with J gene TRBJ2-1; no clear D. The CDR3 is 15 amino acids. In germline, CDR1 is LGHDT, CDR2 YNNKEL (reference sequence). V gave up 0 bases and J gave up 6 bases, with 12 bases separating them. Here the CDR3 DNA reads TGTGCCAGCAGCCAAGAAAGGTTGACTGGCAATGAGCAGTTCTTC. Its translation is CASSQERLTGNEQFF.

The chain recombines TRBV5-1 with TRBJ2-3; 9 bases line up with TRBD2. The germline CDR1 and CDR2 sequences are SGHRS and YFSETQ. The CDR3 covers 15 residues. Trimming cost V 0 bases and J 4 bases; bases outside gene matches: 3. CDR3 residues: CASSLARLAADTQYF. As DNA, the CDR3 is TGCGCCAGCAGCTTGGCCCGACTAGCGGCAGATACGCAGTATTTT.

This clone has only a few counts. V is TRBV4-1 and J is TRBJ1-1; no reliable D call. Trimming stripped 1 base from V and 7 bases from J, with 4 bases between. CDR3 length: 11 amino acids. Germline loops: CDR1 MGHRA, CDR2 YSYEKL. This CDR3 is CASSQGGEAFF. The CDR3 coding sequence is TGCGCCAGCAGCCAAGGCGGTGAAGCTTTCTTT.

This clone came up once. The chain joins TRBV10-3 to TRBJ1-2; 8 positions match TRBD1. Germline V lookup: CDR1 ENHRY, CDR2 SYGVKD. This CDR3 contains 16 residues. V lost 7 bases to trimming and J lost 3 bases; unmatched junction nucleotides: 13. CDR3 amino acids: CAINPGQGKKDYGYTF. The CDR3, as DNA: TGTGCCATCAACCCTGGACAGGGAAAAAAGGACTATGGCTACACCTTC.

This chain connects TRBV3-1 (or the pseudogene TRBV3-2) to TRBJ1-2, with D tentatively TRBD1 (6 bases). Germline CDR1 reads LGHDT; CDR2 reads YNNKEL (reference sequence). V lost 1 base to trimming and J lost 6 bases, with 12 bases between them. The length of the CDR3 is 14 residues. CDR3 sequence: CASSQVGGMDGYTF. The CDR3 nucleotides read TGTGCCAGCAGCCAAGTAGGGGGAATGGATGGCTACACCTTC.

This chain joins TRBV27 and TRBJ1-2; the D gene is possibly TRBD1 (5 bases). This CDR3 is 14 amino acids long. Germline assignment: CDR1 MNHEY and CDR2 SMNVEV (reference sequence). V was clipped by 3 bases and J by 0 bases, with 8 bases between them. The CDR3 sequence: CASSFRGANYGYTF. The CDR3 region has the DNA TGTGCCAGCAGTTTCCGGGGGGCTAACTATGGCTACACCTTC.

V gene TRBV12-5 combines with J gene TRBJ1-5; D call uncertain. The CDR3 is made up of 11 amino acids. Germline values: CDR1 LGHNT, CDR2 FRNRAP. V was trimmed by 0 bases and J by 7 bases, leaving 1 base between them. This CDR3 reads CASGLVQPQHF. DNA of the CDR3: TGTGCTAGTGGTTTGGTACAGCCCCAGCATTTT. Looking up the rest from reference TRBV12-5 and TRBJ1-5 gives the full variable domain: DARVTQTPRHKVTEMGQEVTMRCQPILGHNTVFWYRQTMMQGLELLAYFRNRAPLDDSGMPKDRFSAEMPDATLATLKIQPSEPRDSAVYFCASGLVQPQHFGDGTRLSIL.

A single count supports this clone. J is TRBJ1-1 and V is TRBV7-9; D unclear. This CDR3 is built from 13 residues. Per germline, CDR1 SEHNR and CDR2 FQNEAQ (reference sequence). The V and J ends lost 2 bases and 0 bases respectively, with 4 bases between them. CDR3 bases: TGTGCCAGCAGCTTATCAATGAACACTGAAGCTTTCTTT. Its protein is CASSLSMNTEAFF.

The chain links TRBV30 to TRBJ2-1, with D perhaps assigned TRBD1 or TRBD2 (5 bases each). The germline V gene encodes CDR1 GTSNPN and CDR2 SVGIG (reference sequence). This CDR3 is 16 amino acids long. The V end was cut by 2 bases, the J end by 4 bases, with 18 bases between. The CDR3 sequence: CAWSSDGAGLYNEQFF. In nucleotides, the CDR3 is TGTGCCTGGAGTTCAGATGGGGCTGGACTTTACAATGAGCAGTTCTTC.

The sample holds a few counts of this clone. The V call is TRBV5-6, the J call TRBJ1-1; D not certain. Germline CDR1 reads SGHDT; CDR2 reads YYEEEE. With 0 bases removed from V and 10 bases from J, the gap between germline ends came to 13 bases. The CDR3 sequence is 13 residues long. The CDR3 DNA reads as TGTGCCAGCAGCTTGGTATCCCCGTCGGGAGCTTTCTTT. Protein: CASSLVSPSGAFF.

The table lists this clone with a few counts. The chain carries TRBV23-1 and TRBJ2-7, with D maybe TRBD2 (7 bases). Being an ORF, TRBV23-1 has a function that is uncertain. Trimming left V 0 bases short and J 6 bases short, with 12 bases between. CDR3 length: 14 residues. The DNA of the CDR3 is TGCGCCAGCAGTCAATCGGGGGGGCCTGGCGAGCAGTACTTC. It specifies CASSQSGGPGEQYF.

The CDR3 nucleotides read TGTGCCATCAGTGAAGGGAGAAATAGCAATCAGCCCCAGCATTTT. Protein sequence: CAISEGRNSNQPQHF. The rearrangement joins TRBV10-3 to TRBJ1-5; D unclear. The CDR3 loop spans 15 amino acids. CDR1 and CDR2 from the germline V gene are ENHRY and SYGVKD. Between the trimmed V and J ends, which lost 3 bases and 0 bases, there was a span of 9 bases.

This clone is termed large. The chain is built from TRBV5-1 and TRBJ2-7; TRBD1 is a possible D gene (6 bases). The CDR3 spans 14 residues. Per the germline V gene, CDR1 is SGHRS and CDR2 is YFSETQ. The ends were cut back, 4 bases at V and 5 bases at J, with 16 bases in the middle. DNA of the CDR3: TGCGCCAGCAGCCAGGGGCCAGGGTTGCACGAGCAGTACTTC. Its protein is CASSQGPGLHEQYF.

This chain connects TRBV7-9 to TRBJ2-5; TRBD1 is a possible D gene (5 bases). CDR1 and CDR2 from the germline V gene are SEHNR and FQNEAQ (reference sequence). This CDR3 has 18 amino acids. The ends were cut back, 5 bases at V and 5 bases at J, with 27 bases in the middle. The CDR3: CASSLGWGGVTAKETQYF. The CDR3 bases are TGTGCCAGCAGCCTAGGATGGGGCGGTGTGACAGCGAAGGAGACCCAGTACTTC.

V usage is TRBV7-8 and J usage is TRBJ2-3; D unclear. The CDR3 spans 15 residues. Trimming cost V 2 bases and J 0 bases, with 9 bases left between them. Germline V gene lookup returns CDR1 SGHVS and CDR2 FQNEAQ. The CDR3 DNA follows: TGTGCCAGCAGCTTATCCGGATCTAGCACAGATACGCAGTATTTT. Protein sequence: CASSLSGSSTDTQYF.

The rearrangement joins TRBV7-9 to TRBJ2-2; D gene uncertain. CDR1 is SEHNR and CDR2 is FQNEAQ in the germline V gene (reference sequence). The CDR3 has 14 residues. V was clipped by 8 bases and J by 5 bases, with 15 bases between them. This CDR3 reads CASSWNFGTGELFF. In DNA form, the CDR3 reads TGTGCCAGCTCCTGGAATTTTGGTACCGGGGAGCTGTTTTTT.